Presented here are 4 T cell receptor beta chains from one specimen sequenced in a study of blood T cell repertoires in COVID-19. Using immunoSEQ multiplex PCR, the repertoire was profiled, and TCRdb retains in-frame clones only, with some absent. The table includes 70,000 to 90,000 clones, around 90% detected once. The sequencing input was peripheral blood. The receptors were sampled from a human donor in a cohort sampled during active COVID-19.

The chain is built from TRBV6-6 and TRBJ2-2; D possibly corresponds to TRBD1 (5 bases). The CDR3 spans 15 residues. The V and J ends lost 5 bases and 0 bases respectively, with 10 bases between them. From germline, CDR1 is MNHNY and CDR2 SVGAGI (reference sequence). The CDR3 DNA is TGTGCCAGCAGTATAGGGGTAGCGAACACCGGGGAGCTGTTTTTT. It codes for CASSIGVANTGELFF.

This sequence joins TRBV11-1 and TRBJ1-5; 10 nucleotides match TRBD1. The CDR3 spans 13 residues. Germline lookup yields CDR1 SGHAT and CDR2 FQDESV (reference sequence). With 6 bases clipped from V and 7 bases from J, the junction kept 3 bases outside the gene matches. CDR3 sequence: CASSRTGGQPQHF. The CDR3 DNA follows: TGTGCCAGCAGTCGGACAGGGGGGCAGCCCCAGCATTTT.

V is TRBV14 and J is TRBJ2-2; D unclear. The V end was cut by 3 bases, the J end by 4 bases, with 6 bases between. The CDR3 is 13 amino acids. Germline V gene sequence: CDR1 SGHDN, CDR2 FVKESK. CDR3: CASSQRFTGELFF. CDR3 sequence (DNA): TGTGCCAGCAGCCAGCGGTTCACCGGGGAGCTGTTTTTT.

V usage is TRBV27 and J usage is TRBJ1-4; 7 bases map to TRBD1. The V gene's germline CDR1 is MNHEY and CDR2 SMNVEV (reference sequence). The CDR3 contains 20 residues. After removal of 11 bases from V and 2 bases from J, the junction contained 26 bases not matched to a gene. DNA of the CDR3: TGTGCCGCTGGTTTGCGCGAGGGGGCGGCACCGAGGGGGACTAATGAAAAACTGTTTTTT. Its protein product is CAAGLREGAAPRGTNEKLFF.